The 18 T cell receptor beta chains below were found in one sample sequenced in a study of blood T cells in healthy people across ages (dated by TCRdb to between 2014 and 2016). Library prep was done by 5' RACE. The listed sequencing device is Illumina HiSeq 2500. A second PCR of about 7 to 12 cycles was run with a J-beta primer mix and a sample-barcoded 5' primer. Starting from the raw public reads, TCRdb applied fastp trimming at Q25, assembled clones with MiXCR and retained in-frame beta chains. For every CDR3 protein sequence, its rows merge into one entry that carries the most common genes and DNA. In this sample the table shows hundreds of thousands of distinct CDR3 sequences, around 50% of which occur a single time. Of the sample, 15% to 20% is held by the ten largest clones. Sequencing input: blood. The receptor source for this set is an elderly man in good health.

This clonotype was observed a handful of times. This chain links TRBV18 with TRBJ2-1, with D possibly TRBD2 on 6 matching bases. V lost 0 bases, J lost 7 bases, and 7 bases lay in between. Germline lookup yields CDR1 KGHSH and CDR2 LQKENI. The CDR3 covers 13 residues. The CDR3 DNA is TGTGCCAGCTCACCACCGGGACTTAATGAGCAGTTCTTC. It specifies CASSPPGLNEQFF.

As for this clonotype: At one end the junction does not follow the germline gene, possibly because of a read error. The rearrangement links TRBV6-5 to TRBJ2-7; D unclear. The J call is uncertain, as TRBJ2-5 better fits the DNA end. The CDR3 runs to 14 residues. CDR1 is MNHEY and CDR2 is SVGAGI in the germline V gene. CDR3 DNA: TGCGCCAGCAGTCCACCAGCTCCCCCGGAGACCCAGTACTTC. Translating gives CASSPPAPPETQYF.

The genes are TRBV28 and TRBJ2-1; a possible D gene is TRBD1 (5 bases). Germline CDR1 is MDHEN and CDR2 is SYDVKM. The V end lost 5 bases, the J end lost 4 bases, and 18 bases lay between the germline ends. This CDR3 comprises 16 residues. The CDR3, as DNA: TGTGCCAGCAGTCTACCGACAGTTGGGAAATACAATGAGCAGTTCTTC. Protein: CASSLPTVGKYNEQFF.

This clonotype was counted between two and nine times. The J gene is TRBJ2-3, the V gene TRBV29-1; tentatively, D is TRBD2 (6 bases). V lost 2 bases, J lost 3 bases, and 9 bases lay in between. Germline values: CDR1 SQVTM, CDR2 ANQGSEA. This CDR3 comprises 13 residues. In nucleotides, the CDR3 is TGCAGCGTTGAATTACTAGCAACAGATACGCAGTATTTT. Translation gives CSVELLATDTQYF.

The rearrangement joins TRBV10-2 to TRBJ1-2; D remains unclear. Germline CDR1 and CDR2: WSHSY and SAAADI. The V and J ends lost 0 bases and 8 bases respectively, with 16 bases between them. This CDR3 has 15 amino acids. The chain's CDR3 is CASSESRGPRLGYTF. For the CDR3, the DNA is TGCGCCAGCAGTGAGTCTCGAGGGCCCCGTCTCGGCTACACCTTC.

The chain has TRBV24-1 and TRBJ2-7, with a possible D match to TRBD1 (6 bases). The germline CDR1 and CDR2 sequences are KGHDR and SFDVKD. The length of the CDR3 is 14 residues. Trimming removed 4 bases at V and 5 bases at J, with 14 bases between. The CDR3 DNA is TGTGCCACCAGTGACACGGACAGAATCCACGAGCAGTACTTC. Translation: CATSDTDRIHEQYF.

CDR3 bases: TGTGCCAGCAGTGCTAAGGACAGGCAAGAGACCCAGTACTTC. It translates to CASSAKDRQETQYF. The chain combines TRBV12-3 or TRBV12-4 with TRBJ2-5, with 7 nucleotides matching TRBD1. This CDR3 is built from 14 residues. V lost 5 bases and J lost 2; bases outside the gene matches: 5.

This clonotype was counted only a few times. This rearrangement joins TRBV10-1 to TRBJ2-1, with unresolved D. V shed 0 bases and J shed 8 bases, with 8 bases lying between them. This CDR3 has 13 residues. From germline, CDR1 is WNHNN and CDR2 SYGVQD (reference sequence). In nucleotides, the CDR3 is TGCGCCAGCAGTGAGTCAGTCAGCCATGAGCAGTTCTTC. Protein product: CASSESVSHEQFF.

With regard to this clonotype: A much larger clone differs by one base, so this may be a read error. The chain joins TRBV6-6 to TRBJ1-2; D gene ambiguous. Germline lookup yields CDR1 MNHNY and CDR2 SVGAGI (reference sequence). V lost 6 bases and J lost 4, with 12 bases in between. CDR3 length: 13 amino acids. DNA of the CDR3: TGTGCCAGCAGCCCACATGGTTTCTATGGCTACACCTTC. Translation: CASSPHGFYGYTF.

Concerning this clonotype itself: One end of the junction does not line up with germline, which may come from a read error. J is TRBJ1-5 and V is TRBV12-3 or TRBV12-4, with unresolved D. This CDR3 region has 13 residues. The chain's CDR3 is CASRYGRDQPLHF. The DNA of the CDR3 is TGTGCCAGCAGATACGGACGGGATCAGCCCCTGCATTTT.

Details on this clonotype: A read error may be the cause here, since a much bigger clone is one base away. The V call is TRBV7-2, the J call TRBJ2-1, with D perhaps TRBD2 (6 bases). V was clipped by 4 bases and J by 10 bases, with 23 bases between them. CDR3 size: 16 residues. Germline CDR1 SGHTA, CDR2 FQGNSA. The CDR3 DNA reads TGTGCCAGCAGCTCGAGTAGGCCAAGCGGGTTGTGGGAGCAGTTCTTC. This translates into CASSSSRPSGLWEQFF.

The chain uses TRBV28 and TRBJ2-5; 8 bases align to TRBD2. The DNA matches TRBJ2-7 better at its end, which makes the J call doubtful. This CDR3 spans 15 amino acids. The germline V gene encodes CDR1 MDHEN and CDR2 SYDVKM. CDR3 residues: CASSFESGSTNEQYF. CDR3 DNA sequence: TGTGCCAGCAGTTTCGAGAGCGGGAGTACCAACGAGCAGTACTTC.

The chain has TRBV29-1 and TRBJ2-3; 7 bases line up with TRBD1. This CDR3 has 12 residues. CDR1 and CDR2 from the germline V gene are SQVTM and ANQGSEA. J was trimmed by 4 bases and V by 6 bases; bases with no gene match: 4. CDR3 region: CSVRQGPDTQYF. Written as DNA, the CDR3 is TGCAGCGTGCGACAGGGTCCAGATACGCAGTATTTT.

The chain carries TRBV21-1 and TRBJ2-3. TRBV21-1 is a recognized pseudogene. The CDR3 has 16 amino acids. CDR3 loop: CASSKVCGGSTDTQYF. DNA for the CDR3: TGTGCCAGCAGCAAAGTTTGCGGTGGTAGTACAGATACGCAGTATTTT.

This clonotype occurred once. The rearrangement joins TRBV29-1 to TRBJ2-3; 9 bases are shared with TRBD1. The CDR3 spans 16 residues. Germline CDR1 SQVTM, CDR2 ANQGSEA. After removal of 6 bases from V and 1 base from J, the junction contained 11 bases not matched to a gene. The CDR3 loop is CSVGTGNLRGTDTQYF. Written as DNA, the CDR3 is TGCAGCGTAGGGACAGGGAATCTTCGAGGCACAGATACGCAGTATTTT.

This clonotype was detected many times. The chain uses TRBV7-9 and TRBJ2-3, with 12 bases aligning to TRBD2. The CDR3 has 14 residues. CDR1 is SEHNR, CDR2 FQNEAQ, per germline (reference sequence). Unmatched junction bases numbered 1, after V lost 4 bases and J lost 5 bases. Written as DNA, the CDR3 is TGTGCCAGCAGCTCGGGACTAGCGGGAGATACGCAGTATTTT. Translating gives CASSSGLAGDTQYF.

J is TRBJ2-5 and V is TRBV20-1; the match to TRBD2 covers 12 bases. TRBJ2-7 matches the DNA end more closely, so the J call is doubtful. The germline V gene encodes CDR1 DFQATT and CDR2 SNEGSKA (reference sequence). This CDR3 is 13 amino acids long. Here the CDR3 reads CSARLAGVFEQYF. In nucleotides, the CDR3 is TGCAGTGCAAGACTAGCGGGAGTTTTCGAGCAGTACTTC.

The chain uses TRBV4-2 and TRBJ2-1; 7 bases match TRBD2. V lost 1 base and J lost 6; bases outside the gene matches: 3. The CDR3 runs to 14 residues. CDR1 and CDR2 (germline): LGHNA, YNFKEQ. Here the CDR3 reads CASSQAGGVNEQFF. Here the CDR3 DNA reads TGTGCCAGCAGCCAAGCGGGAGGTGTCAATGAGCAGTTCTTC.